These 5 T cell receptor beta chains originate from one sample sequenced in a study of cytotoxic CD8 clonotypes in ibrutinib-treated CLL. Sequencing was performed with immunoSEQ multiplex PCR; in TCRdb, only in-frame clones are kept and a portion is missing. Of 200,000 to 250,000 clones in the sample, just under 80% were seen once. Sequencing was performed on PBMCs, taken after 12 months of ibrutinib treatment. The receptors were sampled from a human donor with chronic lymphocytic leukemia.

The gene calls are TRBV2 and TRBJ1-5, with D unresolved. The V end lost 7 bases, the J end lost 0 bases, and 10 bases lay between the germline ends. The CDR3 is 14 amino acids. Germline V gene lookup returns CDR1 SNHLY and CDR2 FYNNEI. The CDR3 loop reads CASTFVNSNQPQHF. The CDR3 bases are TGTGCCAGCACTTTCGTTAATAGCAATCAGCCCCAGCATTTT.

This clone was detected a few times. This rearrangement joins TRBV5-3 to TRBJ1-5; D remains ambiguous. TRBV5-3 is an open reading frame, and its role is uncertain. The V end was cut by 2 bases, the J end by 4 bases, with 13 bases between. This CDR3 has 15 amino acids. Here the CDR3 reads CARSLGRPPNQPQHF. CDR3 nucleotide sequence: TGTGCCAGAAGCTTAGGACGGCCTCCTAATCAGCCCCAGCATTTT.

This clone has just a few counts. The chain combines TRBV19 with TRBJ2-2; D remains ambiguous. Germline V lookup: CDR1 LNHDA, CDR2 SQIVND (reference sequence). Trimming left V 6 bases short and J 6 bases short, with 17 bases between. The CDR3 runs to 15 residues. The CDR3 region has the DNA TGTGCCAGTAGAACGGGCCGGAGAAACCCCGGGGAGCTGTTTTTT. The encoded protein is CASRTGRRNPGELFF.

V gene TRBV14 combines with J gene TRBJ2-7; D is undetermined. The V gene lost 1 base and the J gene lost 2 bases, with 12 bases spanning the gap. The CDR3 is 15 amino acids. Germline V gene data show CDR1 as SGHDN and CDR2 as FVKESK. CDR3 DNA sequence: TGTGCCAGCAGCCAAGGTCTCACCCCGCCCTACGAGCAGTACTTC. It codes for CASSQGLTPPYEQYF.

The gene calls are TRBV7-8 and TRBJ2-2, with a weak D call TRBD1 (6 bases). V gave up 1 base and J gave up 7 bases, with 7 bases separating them. CDR3 size: 13 residues. CDR1 and CDR2 (germline): SGHVS, FQNEAQ. CDR3 sequence reads: CASSLEGVGELFF. The CDR3 coding sequence is TGTGCCAGCAGCTTAGAGGGGGTCGGGGAGCTGTTTTTT.